What follows is one TCR beta chain and its context. Assay used: immunoSEQ multiplex PCR; TCRdb lists only in-frame clones, some missing. The repertoire has roughly 120,000 clones, roughly 85% of them found once; the top ten carry around 2%. This sample was taken from a study of blood T cell repertoires in COVID-19. About the study: Italy, Spain and the United States were the sources of the convalescent and acute COVID-19 samples.

The CDR3 has 14 residues. The V gene's germline CDR1 is LNHDA and CDR2 SQIVND (reference sequence). V was shortened by 4 bases and J by 8 bases, with 14 bases between the two germline ends. The TCR sequence derives from a man aged 25 to 45 with acute or convalescent COVID-19. The genes are TRBV19 and TRBJ1-4; no clear D gene. The sample taken for sequencing was peripheral blood. CDR3 loop: CASSKREGTEKLFF. The CDR3 DNA reads as TGTGCCAGTAGTAAGAGGGAAGGCACGGAAAAACTGTTTTTT.